The entry below describes one T cell receptor beta chain. Its antigen is not known. This sample was included in a study of cytomegalovirus exposure and HLA in healthy donors. The germline V gene has CDR1 SGHDN and CDR2 FVKESK. CDR3 length: 13 amino acids. Germline trimming cut 5 bases from V and 8 bases from J; bases unmatched to any gene: 5. Study-wide results and caveats: Sequences of the TCR beta chain were said to predict the HLA-A and HLA-B alleles of most subjects accurately. In vitro checks showed that a few CMV-associated chains really do target CMV antigens. Donors were assumed by presence/absence analyses to have roughly uniform sequencing depth.

The PCR made use of 60 Vbeta and 13 Jbeta primers. Profiling relied on immunoSEQ multiplex PCR, and the TCRdb table lists in-frame clones only, not all of them. The top ten hold more than 3% of the sample, which has approximately 150,000 clones, about 80% seen once. Input material: PBMCs. The clonotype was recovered from a man aged 25-40 years in good health and CMV-seropositive. The genes are TRBV14 and TRBJ1-4; 7 bases agree with TRBD1. The CDR3 coding sequence is TGTGCCAGCAGCGGGACAGTCAAGGAAAAACTGTTTTTT. This translates into CASSGTVKEKLFF.